What follows are 26 T cell receptor beta chains derived from one specimen sequenced in a study of shared clonotypes between healthy human individuals. Using immunoSEQ multiplex PCR, the repertoire was profiled, and TCRdb retains in-frame clones only, with some absent. In the table there are under 150,000 clones, more than 65% of which are singletons. The specimen sequenced was memory CD8+ T cells sorted from blood. The subset here: CD45RO+ cells pooled with CCR7-negative TemRA cells. These receptors were taken from a woman aged 25-40 years in good health.

V and J are TRBV2 and TRBJ2-7; D possibly uses TRBD1 or TRBD2 (5 bases each). V gave up 10 bases and J gave up 3 bases, with 22 bases separating them. The CDR3 consists of 15 residues. The germline V gene encodes CDR1 SNHLY and CDR2 FYNNEI. CDR3 in amino acids: CATQRPGPGVYEQYF. CDR3 nucleotide sequence: TGTGCCACTCAACGACCGGGACCGGGTGTCTACGAGCAGTACTTC. The variable domain in full, with the rest retrieved from reference TRBV2 and TRBJ2-7, is EPEVTQTPSHQVTQMGQEVILRCVPISNHLYFYWYRQILGQKVEFLVSFYNNEISEKSEIFDDQFSVERPDGSNFTLKIRSTKLEDSAMYFCATQRPGPGVYEQYFGPGTRLTVT.

The gene calls are TRBV11-3 and TRBJ2-2; D ambiguous. The CDR3 runs 13 residues. V dropped 0 bases and J dropped 8 bases, with 7 bases sitting between them. Looked up from germline, CDR1 is SGHNT and CDR2 is YENEEA. CDR3 sequence: CASSLEAQGELFF. The DNA of the CDR3 is TGTGCCAGCAGCTTAGAGGCTCAGGGGGAGCTGTTTTTT.

This sequence joins TRBV30 and TRBJ2-7; the D is unclear. The germline CDR1 and CDR2 sequences are GTSNPN and SVGIG (reference sequence). The CDR3 contains 13 residues. With 1 base removed from V and 4 bases from J, the gap between germline ends came to 11 bases. Written as DNA, the CDR3 is TGTGCCTGGAGTGGGGCAGACGGATACGAGCAGTACTTC. It yields the protein CAWSGADGYEQYF.

The V gene is TRBV28, the J gene TRBJ2-6; D may be TRBD2 (5 bases). With 7 bases removed from V and 0 bases from J, the gap between germline ends came to 10 bases. The CDR3 runs to 15 residues. Per the germline V gene, CDR1 is MDHEN and CDR2 is SYDVKM. The CDR3 here is CASTHGISGANVLTF. CDR3 DNA: TGTGCCAGCACACACGGGATCTCTGGGGCCAACGTCCTGACTTTC.

This chain links TRBV7-9 with TRBJ1-4; D remains unclear. The CDR3 contains 12 residues. Trimming took 10 bases from V and 6 from J, leaving 12 bases between them. The germline V gene encodes CDR1 SEHNR and CDR2 FQNEAQ (reference sequence). The CDR3 DNA sequence: TGTGCCATCACGAACATAGATGAAAAACTGTTTTTT. It is translated as CAITNIDEKLFF. The full variable domain, in which reference TRBV7-9 and TRBJ1-4 provide the parts outside the CDR3, is DTGVSQNPRHKITKRGQNVTFRCDPISEHNRLYWYRQTLGQGPEFLTYFQNEAQLEKSRLLSDRFSAERPKGSFSTLEIQRTEQGDSAMYLCAITNIDEKLFFGSGTQLSVL.

CDR3 loop: CASSLSLRANTEAFF. For the CDR3, the DNA is TGCGCCAGCAGCTTGTCATTGAGGGCTAACACTGAAGCTTTCTTT. This chain joins TRBV5-1 and TRBJ1-1; unclear D gene. Germline V CDR1 and CDR2: SGHRS, YFSETQ. The germline V and J ends were trimmed by 1 base and 2 bases, with 12 bases remaining between them. The CDR3 covers 15 residues. Full variable domain (outside the CDR3, taken from reference TRBV5-1 and TRBJ1-1): KAGVTQTPRYLIKTRGQQVTLSCSPISGHRSVSWYQQTPGQGLQFLFEYFSETQRNKGNFPGRFSGRQFSNSRSEMNVSTLELGDSALYLCASSLSLRANTEAFFGQGTRLTVV.

On this clone itself: Other DNA sequences in the same sample also yield this CDR3. The rearrangement uses TRBV7-3 and TRBJ1-1; D is unresolved. This CDR3 has 13 amino acids. Trimming took 5 bases from V and 2 from J, leaving 9 bases between them. Germline V gene data show CDR1 as SGHTA and CDR2 as FQGTGA. The CDR3 nucleotides are TGTGCCAGCAGCCCCTACCTAAACACTGAAGCTTTCTTT. Its protein is CASSPYLNTEAFF.

This clone has just one count. The rearrangement uses TRBV2 and TRBJ2-4; TRBD1 or TRBD2 may be the D gene (5 bases each). V dropped 3 bases and J dropped 0 bases, with 15 bases sitting between them. Germline values: CDR1 SNHLY, CDR2 FYNNEI. The CDR3 consists of 17 residues. The CDR3 here is CASSDRDEPLAKNIQYF. CDR3 nucleotides: TGTGCCAGCAGTGACAGGGACGAACCGCTAGCCAAAAACATTCAGTACTTC.

The V call is TRBV28, the J call TRBJ1-2; D ambiguous. CDR3 length: 11 residues. The V end lost 5 bases, the J end lost 3 bases, and 4 bases lay between the germline ends. Looked up from germline, CDR1 is MDHEN and CDR2 is SYDVKM. The CDR3, as DNA: TGTGCCAGCAGTACCGACTATGGCTACACCTTC. Translating gives CASSTDYGYTF.

This chain joins TRBV4-2 and TRBJ2-7; 7 bases map to TRBD2. Unmatched junction bases numbered 12, after V lost 3 bases and J lost 4 bases. The V gene's germline CDR1 is LGHNA and CDR2 YNFKEQ. This CDR3 region has 16 residues. DNA for the CDR3: TGTGCCAGCAGCCAGGCTAGCGGAGTGACCTTATACGAGCAGTACTTC. This sequence encodes CASSQASGVTLYEQYF.

The chain uses TRBV5-4 and TRBJ2-7; D might be TRBD1 (5 bases). CDR3 length: 14 residues. The V end was cut by 0 bases, the J end by 5 bases, with 12 bases between. CDR1 SGHNT and CDR2 YYREEE come from the germline V gene (reference sequence). CDR3 sequence (DNA): TGTGCCAGCAGCTTGGCGACAGTGGTAAACGAGCAGTACTTC. This sequence encodes CASSLATVVNEQYF.

This clone occurred many times. V is TRBV4-1 and J is TRBJ1-1, with TRBD1 identical over 7 bases. The V gene's germline CDR1 is MGHRA and CDR2 YSYEKL. The trim removed 0 bases at V and 0 bases at J, leaving 7 bases unmatched. The CDR3 loop spans 17 amino acids. CDR3 sequence reads: CASSQDLGQLMNTEAFF. The CDR3 DNA is TGCGCCAGCAGCCAAGACCTGGGACAGCTGATGAACACTGAAGCTTTCTTT.

V usage is TRBV11-2 and J usage is TRBJ1-1; D unresolved. The V end lost 5 bases, the J end lost 7 bases, and 20 bases lay between the germline ends. Germline CDR1 reads SGHAT; CDR2 reads FQNNGV. The CDR3 is 15 amino acids. Here the CDR3 DNA reads TGTGCCAGCAGCCTAACCCCGACTGCCGGGATTGAAGCTTTCTTT. Residues: CASSLTPTAGIEAFF.

V and J are TRBV21-1 and TRBJ2-7. TRBV21-1 is a known pseudogene. The CDR3 totals 13 residues. Written as DNA, the CDR3 is TGTGCCAGCAGGCCCGGACCCCCGAGCGAGCAGTACTTC. Translating it yields CASRPGPPSEQYF.

The V gene is TRBV11-3, the J gene TRBJ2-2; D is possibly TRBD1 or TRBD2 (5 bases each). Deletions cut 4 bases from V and 8 bases from J, with 20 bases between. Germline V gives CDR1 SGHNT, CDR2 YENEEA. The CDR3 covers 16 residues. CDR3 sequence: CASSSEGTDSVGELFF. The CDR3 bases are TGTGCCAGCAGCTCTGAGGGGACGGACTCTGTAGGGGAGCTGTTTTTT.

The V and J genes are TRBV4-1 and TRBJ2-1, with a weak D call TRBD2 (5 bases). Germline V gives CDR1 MGHRA, CDR2 YSYEKL. V was trimmed by 0 bases and J by 10 bases, leaving 7 bases between them. The CDR3 is 12 residues long. CDR3 loop: CASSQDRLEQFF. As DNA, the CDR3 is TGCGCCAGCAGCCAAGATCGACTAGAGCAGTTCTTC.

The rearrangement joins TRBV27 to TRBJ2-7, with D maybe TRBD2 (5 bases). The CDR3 has 13 amino acids. The germline gives CDR1 MNHEY, CDR2 SMNVEV (reference sequence). The V end lost 4 bases, the J end lost 2 bases, and 9 bases lay between the germline ends. CDR3 protein: CASSSLATYEQYF. For the CDR3, the DNA is TGTGCCAGCAGTTCTCTAGCCACCTACGAGCAGTACTTC.

The CDR3 sequence: CSARRDLEQYF. For the CDR3, the DNA is TGCAGTGCTAGGAGAGATCTCGAGCAGTACTTC. The chain uses TRBV20-1 and TRBJ2-7; D gene unclear. Trimming left V 3 bases short and J 6 bases short, with 9 bases between. The CDR3 is 11 residues long. Germline V gives CDR1 DFQATT, CDR2 SNEGSKA (reference sequence).

The genes are TRBV19 and TRBJ1-1; D remains unclear. The CDR3 contains 17 residues. Germline V gene lookup returns CDR1 LNHDA and CDR2 SQIVND (reference sequence). Deletions cut 5 bases from V and 1 base from J, with 20 bases between. The CDR3 DNA is TGTGCCAGTAGTGCGAGTGCAGCCCGATGGGAGAACACTGAAGCTTTCTTT. The encoded protein is CASSASAARWENTEAFF.

The J gene is TRBJ2-7, the V gene TRBV5-5; 7 bases match TRBD2. The CDR3 loop spans 14 amino acids. V trimming: 0 bases; J trimming: 3 bases; junction bases outside the gene matches: 3. Germline V lookup: CDR1 SGHKS, CDR2 YYEKEE (reference sequence). The CDR3: CASSLGPGGYEQYF. DNA for the CDR3: TGTGCCAGCAGCTTGGGCCCGGGGGGCTACGAGCAGTACTTC.

Judged by abundance, this clone is medium-sized (0.01 to 0.1%). V is TRBV2 and J is TRBJ2-7; the match to TRBD2 covers 9 bases. V trimming: 7 bases; J trimming: 2 bases; junction bases outside the gene matches: 6. The germline V gene has CDR1 SNHLY and CDR2 FYNNEI. This CDR3 spans 14 amino acids. The CDR3 here is CASISSGVPYEQYF. In nucleotides, the CDR3 is TGTGCCAGCATTTCTAGCGGGGTACCCTACGAGCAGTACTTC.

This clone has ten or more counts. The V gene is TRBV5-6, the J gene TRBJ2-5; D possibly uses TRBD1 or TRBD2 (6 bases each). The CDR3 contains 16 residues. CDR1 and CDR2 from the germline V gene are SGHDT and YYEEEE. V was clipped by 6 bases and J by 2 bases, with 20 bases between them. CDR3 nucleotide sequence: TGTGCCAGCAACCGGAGGGGGGCACAGTTTCAAGAGACCCAGTACTTC. Its protein product is CASNRRGAQFQETQYF.

This clone was counted only a few times. The rearrangement uses TRBV25-1 and TRBJ1-1, with D possibly being TRBD1 (5 bases). CDR3 length: 13 amino acids. Germline CDR1 is MGHDK and CDR2 is SYGVNS. Trimming left V 8 bases short and J 4 bases short, with 14 bases between. The CDR3 nucleotides read TGTGCCAGCTTACCGGGGGGATTCACTGAAGCTTTCTTT. Amino acid sequence: CASLPGGFTEAFF.

V is TRBV15 and J is TRBJ2-7, with 9 bases lining up with TRBD2. The germline V gene encodes CDR1 LNHNV and CDR2 YYDKDF (reference sequence). V dropped 5 bases and J dropped 3; count of bases not matched to a gene: 8. The CDR3 extends over 15 amino acids. CDR3 sequence (DNA): TGTGCCACCAGCTTAAAGACTAGCGGCGTCTACGAGCAGTACTTC. Protein: CATSLKTSGVYEQYF.

This chain links TRBV7-2 with TRBJ2-7, with 13 bases that match TRBD2. CDR3 length: 17 amino acids. CDR1 is SGHTA, CDR2 FQGNSA, per germline. The ends lost 1 base at V and 4 bases at J; junction bases unmatched: 7. CDR3 sequence: CASSLELAGGSRYEQYF. CDR3 coding DNA: TGTGCCAGCAGCTTAGAACTAGCGGGAGGGTCAAGGTACGAGCAGTACTTC.

The rearrangement links TRBV5-4 to TRBJ2-6; a possible D gene is TRBD1 (6 bases). V lost 2 bases and J lost 0, with 9 bases in between. The CDR3 sequence is 16 residues long. Germline CDR1 SGHNT, CDR2 YYREEE (reference sequence). The CDR3 here is CASSFGQPSGANVLTF. Written as DNA, the CDR3 is TGTGCCAGCAGCTTCGGACAGCCCTCTGGGGCCAACGTCCTGACTTTC.